These 7 T cell receptor beta chains were sequenced from one sample in a study of regulatory T cells in long-lasting Graves disease. According to the study, TCR beta libraries were built with iRepertoire HTBI primers and CDR3-region Arm-PCR. Via MiXCR, TCRdb re-called the multiplex PCR reads, giving one row per CDR3 protein. The sample lists hundreds of thousands of distinct CDR3 sequences; approximately 31% were seen once. Time point indicated: persistent/refractory GD, antithyroid drugs over 5 years with positive TRAb. There was RNA extracted from PBMCs, and the TCR library was made from it. Sequencing was performed on peripheral blood mononuclear cells (PBMCs), taken when the disease was refractory, from a patient treated with antithyroid drugs. The source is a female donor with Graves disease.

This clonotype occurred a few times. The V gene is TRBV28, the J gene TRBJ1-6, with D possibly TRBD1 on 6 matching bases. V lost 6 bases to trimming and J lost 8 bases, with 29 bases between them. The CDR3 consists of 19 residues. CDR1 is MDHEN, CDR2 SYDVKM, per germline. The CDR3 DNA follows: TGTGCCAGCAGCTACTCTTCCCCCCTCGGGGGGCGCGGGCATTCACCCCTCCACTTT. Amino acids: CASSYSSPLGGRGHSPLHF. The entire variable domain, with the rest obtained from reference TRBV28 and TRBJ1-6, is as follows: DVKVTQSSRYLVKRTGEKVFLECVQDMDHENMFWYRQDPGLGLRLIYFSYDVKMKEKGDIPEGYSVSREKKERFSLILESASTNQTSMYLCASSYSSPLGGRGHSPLHFGNGTRLTVT.

In its sample, this clonotype was seen a few times. J is TRBJ2-2 and V is TRBV14, with no clear D. The CDR3 sequence is 12 residues long. Germline loops: CDR1 SGHDN, CDR2 FVKESK. V lost 5 bases and J 6 bases, leaving 7 bases between the germline ends. CDR3 residues: CASSYPSGELFF. The DNA for the CDR3 is TGTGCCAGCAGCTACCCGTCCGGGGAGCTGTTTTTT.

This clonotype was found a few times. V and J are TRBV2 and TRBJ1-5, with D possibly being TRBD1 (6 bases). Germline lookup yields CDR1 SNHLY and CDR2 FYNNEI. V lost 6 bases and J lost 7, with 16 bases in between. This CDR3 has 14 residues. The CDR3 reads CASRQEGGEQPQHF. As DNA, the CDR3 is TGTGCCAGCAGGCAAGAAGGGGGGGAACAGCCCCAGCATTTT.

This clonotype has more than one count but fewer than ten. CDR3 sequence (DNA): TGCGCCAGCAGCAACCGCGGACAGGGTGGAGCCGGGGAGCTGTTTTTT. It codes for CASSNRGQGGAGELFF. V usage is TRBV5-1 and J usage is TRBJ2-2; 8 bases are shared with TRBD1. The CDR3 runs 16 residues. The V and J ends lost 4 bases and 6 bases, in that order; junction bases with no gene match: 11. The germline V gene encodes CDR1 SGHRS and CDR2 YFSETQ. The full variable domain, with the rest looked up from reference TRBV5-1 and TRBJ2-2, is KAGVTQTPRYLIKTRGQQVTLSCSPISGHRSVSWYQQTPGQGLQFLFEYFSETQRNKGNFPGRFSGRQFSNSRSEMNVSTLELGDSALYLCASSNRGQGGAGELFFGEGSRLTVL.

The V and J genes are TRBV7-6 and TRBJ2-2, with no clear D. V gave up 0 bases and J gave up 3 bases, with 8 bases separating them. The CDR3 sequence is 15 residues long. CDR1 SGHVS and CDR2 FNYEAQ come from the germline V gene. CDR3 nucleotides: TGTGCCAGCAGCTTAGCCCTAGGAGACACCGGGGAGCTGTTTTTT. It is translated as CASSLALGDTGELFF.

In its sample, this clonotype was seen many times. V is TRBV18 and J is TRBJ2-5; D not resolved. This CDR3 contains 14 residues. Deletions cut 3 bases from V and 3 bases from J, with 11 bases between. In germline, CDR1 is KGHSH, CDR2 LQKENI. The CDR3 DNA follows: TGTGCCAGCTCACCTCTCTCCAGAGAAGAGACCCAGTACTTC. This sequence encodes CASSPLSREETQYF.

This clonotype was counted between two and nine times. The chain employs TRBV20-1 and TRBJ2-5; the D gene is possibly TRBD2 (6 bases). The V gene lost 6 bases and the J gene lost 2 bases, with 13 bases spanning the gap. Germline CDR1 is DFQATT and CDR2 is SNEGSKA (reference sequence). CDR3 length: 13 amino acids. This CDR3 reads CSAVLTSQETQYF. CDR3 in DNA: TGCAGTGCCGTCCTGACTAGTCAAGAGACCCAGTACTTC.